This record concerns one T cell receptor beta chain sequence. Its antigen is unidentified. The data belong to a study of cytomegalovirus exposure and HLA in healthy donors. Study-wide results and limits: Accurate prediction of most subjects' HLA-A and HLA-B alleles from TCR beta sequences was reported.

Primers for the PCR totalled 60 Vbeta and 13 Jbeta. The table came from immunoSEQ multiplex PCR; TCRdb's copy has only in-frame clones and leaves some out. The sample has about 82,000 clones, around 82% seen once. The sample comprised PBMCs. The TCR comes from a man between 50 and 59 years old in good health and CMV-seronegative.

CDR3: CASRRTGTDTEAFF. Here the CDR3 DNA reads TGCGCCAGCAGGAGGACAGGGACGGACACTGAAGCTTTCTTT. J is TRBJ1-1 and V is TRBV10-1; TRBD1 matches at 8 bases. The V gene's germline CDR1 is WNHNN and CDR2 SYGVQD (reference sequence). The length of the CDR3 is 14 residues. V shed 6 bases and J 3 bases; nucleotides not matched to a gene: 6.